These 9 T cell receptor beta chains originate from one sample sequenced in a study of cytomegalovirus exposure and HLA in healthy donors (dated by TCRdb to 2017 to 2019). Libraries came from the immunoSEQ multiplex PCR assay. TCRdb obtained this table from immuneACCESS and retained in-frame rearrangements with V and J assigned. These tables miss some clones; where compared with another copy, unresolved V genes account for less than half of the shortfall, and the remainder is unexplained. In all, the sample holds about 140,000 clones, and about nine tenths of those were seen once. Nearly 3% of the sample goes to the ten largest clones. The sequencing sample was made of PBMCs. The receptors shown here come from a man between 18 and 35 years old in good health and CMV-seronegative.

The chain recombines TRBV25-1 with TRBJ2-1; weak D call: TRBD2 (7 bases). Germline V gene lookup returns CDR1 MGHDK and CDR2 SYGVNS. CDR3 length equals 14 residues. V lost 9 bases and J lost 5, with 17 bases in between. The CDR3 coding sequence is TGTGCCAGTAGGGGGGGGTCTCAGGACAATGAGCAGTTCTTC. It translates to CASRGGSQDNEQFF.

This chain links TRBV10-3 with TRBJ2-5; TRBD1 matches 8 bases. Unmatched junction bases numbered 17, after V lost 6 bases and J lost 2 bases. Germline CDR1 ENHRY, CDR2 SYGVKD. CDR3 size: 18 residues. CDR3 loop: CAIRPNPGQGWRQETQYF. As DNA, the CDR3 is TGTGCCATCAGGCCAAATCCCGGACAGGGATGGAGGCAAGAGACCCAGTACTTC.

This clone is a singleton in its sample. The chain couples TRBV7-9 to TRBJ1-1; no firm D call. With 1 base removed from V and 4 bases from J, the gap between germline ends came to 7 bases. The CDR3 runs to 13 residues. Germline V gene data show CDR1 as SEHNR and CDR2 as FQNEAQ (reference sequence). The DNA for the CDR3 is TGTGCCAGCAGCTTAGGACAAATCACTGAAGCTTTCTTT. As protein: CASSLGQITEAFF.

This chain joins TRBV5-1 and TRBJ2-1, with D possibly being TRBD1 (5 bases). CDR3 size: 16 residues. With 3 bases removed from V and 6 bases from J, the gap between germline ends came to 19 bases. The germline V gene encodes CDR1 SGHRS and CDR2 YFSETQ. The CDR3 loop is CASSSLSGAEVNEQFF. The CDR3 DNA follows: TGCGCCAGCAGCTCCCTCAGTGGGGCAGAGGTCAATGAGCAGTTCTTC.

This rearrangement joins TRBV18 to TRBJ1-1, with 7 bases aligning to TRBD1. CDR1 is KGHSH and CDR2 is LQKENI in the germline V gene. Trimming removed 5 bases from V and 1 base from J; junction bases left unmatched: 4. The CDR3 extends over 14 amino acids. The CDR3 DNA is TGTGCCAGCTCAGTCGGGACAGCGAACACTGAAGCTTTCTTT. It specifies CASSVGTANTEAFF.

The chain recombines TRBV29-1 with TRBJ1-2; 8 bases agree with TRBD1. CDR1 is SQVTM and CDR2 is ANQGSEA in the germline V gene. V gave up 6 bases and J gave up 3 bases; unmatched junction bases: 15. The CDR3 totals 16 residues. The CDR3 bases are TGCAGCGTCGACGGTTCTGCAGGGGGCGCGGACTATGGCTACACCTTC. Translating it yields CSVDGSAGGADYGYTF.

This clone has a handful of counts. The rearrangement uses TRBV28 and TRBJ1-5, with D possibly TRBD1 on 5 matching bases. The germline V gene has CDR1 MDHEN and CDR2 SYDVKM. The CDR3 length is 15 residues. Deletions cut 5 bases from V and 7 bases from J, with 18 bases between. CDR3 loop: CASSIVRGGSQPQHF. CDR3 DNA sequence: TGTGCCAGCAGTATAGTGAGGGGCGGGAGCCAGCCCCAGCATTTT.

This chain joins TRBV6-6 and TRBJ1-1, with D unclear. The V gene lost 8 bases and the J gene lost 4 bases, with 17 bases spanning the gap. This CDR3 has 14 amino acids. Germline loops: CDR1 MNHNY, CDR2 SVGAGI (reference sequence). The CDR3 loop reads CASGRERGSTEAFF. CDR3 DNA sequence: TGTGCCAGCGGCCGTGAAAGAGGATCCACTGAAGCTTTCTTT.

This clone turned up a few times. The V and J genes are TRBV7-2 and TRBJ1-5, with D possibly being TRBD1 (5 bases). Germline V gene lookup returns CDR1 SGHTA and CDR2 FQGNSA. The CDR3 loop spans 14 amino acids. Trimming shortened V by 2 bases and J by 5 bases, and 10 bases separated the two germline ends. The CDR3 loop is CASSLPGLHQPQHF. As DNA, the CDR3 is TGTGCCAGCAGCTTACCAGGGTTACATCAGCCCCAGCATTTT.